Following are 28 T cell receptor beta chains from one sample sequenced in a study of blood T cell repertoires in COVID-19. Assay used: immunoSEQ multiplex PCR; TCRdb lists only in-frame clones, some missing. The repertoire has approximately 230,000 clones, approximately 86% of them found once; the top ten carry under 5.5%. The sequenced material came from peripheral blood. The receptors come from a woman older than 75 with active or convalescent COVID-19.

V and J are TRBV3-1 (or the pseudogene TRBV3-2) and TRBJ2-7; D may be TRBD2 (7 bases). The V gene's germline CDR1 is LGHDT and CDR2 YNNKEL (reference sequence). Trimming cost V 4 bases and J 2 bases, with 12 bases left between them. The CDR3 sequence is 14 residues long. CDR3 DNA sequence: TGTGCCAGCAGCCGGGAGGGGGGAACCTACGAGCAGTACTTC. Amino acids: CASSREGGTYEQYF.

The CDR3 coding sequence is TGTGCCAGCAGTGCAACGGGACTAGCGGGAGTCGGATCCTACAATGAGCAGTTCTTC. Translation: CASSATGLAGVGSYNEQFF. The V call is TRBV6-1, the J call TRBJ2-1; 14 bases map to TRBD2. V lost 4 bases and J lost 1; bases outside the gene matches: 9. Germline loops: CDR1 MNHNS, CDR2 SASEGT. This CDR3 comprises 19 residues.

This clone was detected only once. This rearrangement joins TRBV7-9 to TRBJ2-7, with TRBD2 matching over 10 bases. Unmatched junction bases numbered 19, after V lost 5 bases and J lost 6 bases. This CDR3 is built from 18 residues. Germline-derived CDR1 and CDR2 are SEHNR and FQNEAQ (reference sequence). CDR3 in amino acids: CASSPSWASGGRPGEQYF. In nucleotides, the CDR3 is TGTGCCAGCAGCCCCTCCTGGGCTAGCGGGGGCCGTCCTGGCGAGCAGTACTTC. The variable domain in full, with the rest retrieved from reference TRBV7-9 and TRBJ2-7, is DTGVSQNPRHKITKRGQNVTFRCDPISEHNRLYWYRQTLGQGPEFLTYFQNEAQLEKSRLLSDRFSAERPKGSFSTLEIQRTEQGDSAMYLCASSPSWASGGRPGEQYFGPGTRLTVT.

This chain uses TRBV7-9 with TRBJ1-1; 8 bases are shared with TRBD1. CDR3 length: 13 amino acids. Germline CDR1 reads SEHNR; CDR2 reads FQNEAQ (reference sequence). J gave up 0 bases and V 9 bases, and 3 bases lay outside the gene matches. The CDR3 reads CASRTGMNTEAFF. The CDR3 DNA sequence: TGTGCCAGTCGGACAGGGATGAACACTGAAGCTTTCTTT.

CDR3 region: CAISTVGTGLGSYEQYF. In nucleotides, the CDR3 is TGTGCCATCAGCACCGTCGGGACAGGGCTAGGCTCCTACGAGCAGTACTTC. The rearrangement joins TRBV10-3 to TRBJ2-7, with 9 bases that match TRBD1. Germline CDR1 and CDR2: ENHRY and SYGVKD. The V and J ends lost 6 bases and 0 bases, in that order; junction bases with no gene match: 12. The CDR3 is 17 amino acids.

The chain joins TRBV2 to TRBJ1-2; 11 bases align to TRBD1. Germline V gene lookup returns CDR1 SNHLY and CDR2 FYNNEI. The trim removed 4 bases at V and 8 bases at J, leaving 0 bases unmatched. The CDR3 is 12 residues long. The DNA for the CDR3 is TGTGCCAGCAGTGGGGACAGGGGGGGCTACACCTTC. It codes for CASSGDRGGYTF.

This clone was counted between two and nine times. CDR3 coding DNA: TGTGCCAGCAGTGAAAACAGTAATTCACCCCTCCACTTT. The encoded protein is CASSENSNSPLHF. This chain uses TRBV6-1 with TRBJ1-6; D is unresolved. This CDR3 is built from 13 residues. V dropped 2 bases and J dropped 6 bases, with 5 bases sitting between them. Germline CDR1 and CDR2: MNHNS and SASEGT.

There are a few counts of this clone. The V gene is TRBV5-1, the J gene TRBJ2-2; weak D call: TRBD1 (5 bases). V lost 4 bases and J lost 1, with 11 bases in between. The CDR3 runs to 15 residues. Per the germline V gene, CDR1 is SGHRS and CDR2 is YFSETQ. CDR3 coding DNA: TGCGCCAGCAGCCCCCCCACAGGGAACACCGGGGAGCTGTTTTTT. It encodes CASSPPTGNTGELFF.

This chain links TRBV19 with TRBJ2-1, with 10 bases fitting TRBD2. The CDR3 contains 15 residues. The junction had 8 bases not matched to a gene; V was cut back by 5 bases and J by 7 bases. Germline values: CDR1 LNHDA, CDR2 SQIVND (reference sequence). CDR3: CASSLPAGGINEQFF. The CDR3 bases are TGTGCCAGTAGTTTACCAGCGGGAGGGATAAATGAGCAGTTCTTC.

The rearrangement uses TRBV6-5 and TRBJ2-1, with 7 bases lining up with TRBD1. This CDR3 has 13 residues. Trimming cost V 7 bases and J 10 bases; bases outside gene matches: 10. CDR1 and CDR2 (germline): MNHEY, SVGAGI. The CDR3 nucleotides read TGTGCCAGCACGACAGGGCGCCATTTCGAGCAGTTCTTC. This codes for CASTTGRHFEQFF.

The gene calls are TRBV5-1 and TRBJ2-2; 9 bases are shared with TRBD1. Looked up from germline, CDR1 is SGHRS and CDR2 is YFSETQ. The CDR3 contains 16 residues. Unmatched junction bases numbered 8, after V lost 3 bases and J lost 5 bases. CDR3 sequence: CASSYNSDRGTGELFF. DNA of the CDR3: TGCGCCAGCAGCTACAATTCGGACAGGGGTACCGGGGAGCTGTTTTTT.

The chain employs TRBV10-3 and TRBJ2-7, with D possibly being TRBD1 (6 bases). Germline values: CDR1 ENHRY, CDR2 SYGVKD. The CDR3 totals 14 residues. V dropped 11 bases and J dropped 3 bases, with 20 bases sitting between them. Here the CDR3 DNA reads TGTGCCCTCCTGGGGGCAGGAGGCCTCTACGAGCAGTACTTC. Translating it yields CALLGAGGLYEQYF.

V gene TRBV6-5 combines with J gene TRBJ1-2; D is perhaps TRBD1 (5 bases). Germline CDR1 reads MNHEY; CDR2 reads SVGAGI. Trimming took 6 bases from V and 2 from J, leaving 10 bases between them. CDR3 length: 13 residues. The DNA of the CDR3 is TGTGCCAGCAGAAGGGGCAAAAACTATGGCTACACCTTC. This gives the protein CASRRGKNYGYTF.

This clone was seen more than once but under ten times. For the CDR3, the DNA is TGTGCCAGCAGCCAGACAGGGTCTGGAAACACCATATATTTT. Translated, it gives CASSQTGSGNTIYF. This chain links TRBV3-1 (or the pseudogene TRBV3-2) with TRBJ1-3; TRBD1 aligns across 7 bases. This CDR3 is 14 amino acids long. Trimming took 3 bases from V and 1 from J; bases not matched to a gene: 0. CDR1 is LGHDT, CDR2 YNNKEL, per germline (reference sequence).

Written as DNA, the CDR3 is TGTGCCAGCAGTATCCGACAGAACACTGAAGCTTTCTTT. Its translation is CASSIRQNTEAFF. The J gene is TRBJ1-1, the V gene TRBV6-2 or TRBV6-3; D uncertain. The CDR3 sequence is 13 residues long. Germline V CDR1 and CDR2: MNHEY, SVGEGT. The V gene lost 5 bases and the J gene lost 1 base, with 8 bases spanning the gap.

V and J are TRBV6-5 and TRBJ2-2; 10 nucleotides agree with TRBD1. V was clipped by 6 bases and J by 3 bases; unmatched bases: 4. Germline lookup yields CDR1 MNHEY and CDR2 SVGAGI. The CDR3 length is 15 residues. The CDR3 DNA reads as TGTGCCAGCAGGACAGGGGGCGCGGACACCGGGGAGCTGTTTTTT. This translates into CASRTGGADTGELFF.

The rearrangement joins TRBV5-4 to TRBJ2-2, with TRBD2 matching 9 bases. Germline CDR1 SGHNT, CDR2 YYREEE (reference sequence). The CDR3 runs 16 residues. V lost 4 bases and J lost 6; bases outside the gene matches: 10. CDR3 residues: CASSAVFSGSAGELFF. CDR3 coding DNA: TGTGCCAGCAGCGCGGTCTTTAGCGGGAGTGCCGGGGAGCTGTTTTTT. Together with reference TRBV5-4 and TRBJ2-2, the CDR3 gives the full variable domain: ETGVTQSPTHLIKTRGQQVTLRCSSQSGHNTVSWYQQALGQGPQFIFQYYREEENGRGNFPPRFSGLQFPNYSSELNVNALELDDSALYLCASSAVFSGSAGELFFGEGSRLTVL.

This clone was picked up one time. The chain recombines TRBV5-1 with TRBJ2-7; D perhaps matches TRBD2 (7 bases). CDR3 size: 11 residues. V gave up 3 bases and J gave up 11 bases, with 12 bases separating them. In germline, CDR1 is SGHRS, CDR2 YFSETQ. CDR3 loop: CASSSEGGKYF. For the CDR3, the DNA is TGCGCCAGCAGCTCCGAGGGGGGGAAGTACTTC.

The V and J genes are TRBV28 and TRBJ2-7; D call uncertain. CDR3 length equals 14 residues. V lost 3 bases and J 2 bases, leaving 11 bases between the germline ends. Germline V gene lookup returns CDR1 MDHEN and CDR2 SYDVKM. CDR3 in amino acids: CASSFPQTPYEQYF. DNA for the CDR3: TGTGCCAGCAGTTTCCCCCAAACACCCTACGAGCAGTACTTC.

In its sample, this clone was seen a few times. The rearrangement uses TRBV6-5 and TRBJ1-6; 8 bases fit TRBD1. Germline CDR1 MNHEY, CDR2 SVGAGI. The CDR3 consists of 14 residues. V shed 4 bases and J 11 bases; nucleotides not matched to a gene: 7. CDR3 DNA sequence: TGTGCCAGCAGTTCGGACAGGGCGTTGGCACCCCTCCACTTT. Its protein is CASSSDRALAPLHF.

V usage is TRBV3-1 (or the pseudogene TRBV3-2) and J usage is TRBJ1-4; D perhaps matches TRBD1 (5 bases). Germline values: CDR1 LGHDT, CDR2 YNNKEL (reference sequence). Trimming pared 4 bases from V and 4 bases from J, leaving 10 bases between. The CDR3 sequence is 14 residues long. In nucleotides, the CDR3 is TGTGCCAGCAGCCCCGCGGGGGTTAATGAAAAACTGTTTTTT. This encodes CASSPAGVNEKLFF.

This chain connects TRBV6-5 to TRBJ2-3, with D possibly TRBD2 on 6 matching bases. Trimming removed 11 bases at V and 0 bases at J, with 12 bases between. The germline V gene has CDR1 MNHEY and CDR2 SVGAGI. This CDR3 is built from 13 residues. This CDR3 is CAGGTGSTDTQYF. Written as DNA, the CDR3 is TGTGCCGGAGGGACTGGGAGCACAGATACGCAGTATTTT.

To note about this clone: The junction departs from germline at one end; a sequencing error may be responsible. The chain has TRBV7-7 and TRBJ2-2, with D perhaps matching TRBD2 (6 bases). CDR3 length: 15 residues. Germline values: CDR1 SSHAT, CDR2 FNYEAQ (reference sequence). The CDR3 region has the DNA TGTGCTAGCAGCTTGGAGGGGCTCGGCACCGGGGAGCTGTTTTTT. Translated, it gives CASSLEGLGTGELFF.

This CDR3 is CASSVRQGFYEQYF. Written as DNA, the CDR3 is TGTGCCAGCAGTGTGCGTCAGGGGTTCTACGAGCAGTACTTC. This chain links TRBV2 with TRBJ2-7; possible D gene TRBD1, 6 bases. Trimming left V 4 bases short and J 3 bases short, with 13 bases between. CDR3 length: 14 amino acids. Germline V gives CDR1 SNHLY, CDR2 FYNNEI.

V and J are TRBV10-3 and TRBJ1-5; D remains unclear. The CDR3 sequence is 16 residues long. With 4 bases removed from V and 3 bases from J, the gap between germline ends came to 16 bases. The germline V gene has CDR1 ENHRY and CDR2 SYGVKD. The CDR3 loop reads CAISGSHVDYNQPQHF. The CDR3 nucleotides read TGTGCCATCAGTGGGTCCCATGTGGACTACAATCAGCCCCAGCATTTT.

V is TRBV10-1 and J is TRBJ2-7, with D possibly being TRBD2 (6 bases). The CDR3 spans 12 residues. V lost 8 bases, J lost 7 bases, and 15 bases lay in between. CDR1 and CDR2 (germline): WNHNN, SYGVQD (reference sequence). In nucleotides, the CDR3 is TGCGCCAGCTCCACAGGACTAACGGAGCAGTACTTC. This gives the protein CASSTGLTEQYF.

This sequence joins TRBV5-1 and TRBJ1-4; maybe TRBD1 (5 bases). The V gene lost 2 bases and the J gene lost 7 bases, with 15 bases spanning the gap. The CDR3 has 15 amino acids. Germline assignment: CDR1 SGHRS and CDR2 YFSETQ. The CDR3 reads CASSLWDSRSEKLFF. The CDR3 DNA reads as TGCGCCAGCAGCTTATGGGACTCCAGGAGTGAAAAACTGTTTTTT.

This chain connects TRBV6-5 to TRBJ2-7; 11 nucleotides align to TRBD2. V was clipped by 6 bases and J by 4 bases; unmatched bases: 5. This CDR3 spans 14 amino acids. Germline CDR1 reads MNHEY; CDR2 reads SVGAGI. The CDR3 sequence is CASRIAGGPYEQYF. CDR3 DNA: TGTGCCAGCAGGATAGCGGGGGGGCCTTACGAGCAGTACTTC.